The 20 T cell receptor beta chains below were found in one sample sequenced in a study of blood T cell repertoires in COVID-19. Using immunoSEQ multiplex PCR, the repertoire was profiled, and TCRdb retains in-frame clones only, with some absent. Of a few hundred thousand clones in the sample, roughly 87% were seen once. The sequenced sample was PBMCs or T cells enriched from blood (not recorded which). These TCRs come from a woman under 40 who had recovered from COVID-19.

This chain connects TRBV5-4 to TRBJ1-2; 8 nucleotides align to TRBD1. Losses at the gene ends were 3 bases for V and 4 bases for J; bases not matched to a gene: 5. Germline V gene sequence: CDR1 SGHNT, CDR2 YYREEE (reference sequence). The CDR3 loop spans 14 amino acids. The CDR3 DNA follows: TGTGCCAGCAGCTCGGGACAGGACCGCTATGGCTACACCTTC. As protein: CASSSGQDRYGYTF.

The genes are TRBV4-1 and TRBJ1-5, with D maybe TRBD1 (5 bases). Germline V gives CDR1 MGHRA, CDR2 YSYEKL. This CDR3 is 15 amino acids long. Trimming shortened V by 2 bases and J by 7 bases, and 15 bases separated the two germline ends. CDR3 DNA sequence: TGCGCCAGCAGCCAAAAAACAGGAGCTTCGCAGCCCCAGCATTTT. Translation gives CASSQKTGASQPQHF.

The V and J genes are TRBV11-3 and TRBJ2-2; D not resolved. CDR1 and CDR2 (germline): SGHNT, YENEEA. This CDR3 is built from 14 residues. V lost 3 bases, J lost 4 bases, and 9 bases lay in between. The CDR3 bases are TGTGCCAGCAGCTTGGATAGGAGCACCGGGGAGCTGTTTTTT. It codes for CASSLDRSTGELFF.

The chain links TRBV14 to TRBJ2-7; 11 bases fit TRBD2. CDR1 and CDR2 (germline): SGHDN, FVKESK. CDR3 size: 17 residues. V dropped 4 bases and J dropped 5; count of bases not matched to a gene: 13. The CDR3 region has the DNA TGTGCCAGCAGCCGGTACCCGGGGACTAGCGGAGGGGACGAGCAGTACTTC. Protein product: CASSRYPGTSGGDEQYF.

The rearrangement uses TRBV20-1 and TRBJ1-6, with TRBD1 identical over 9 bases. This CDR3 spans 15 amino acids. V was pared by 3 bases and J by 8 bases, with 8 bases of the junction left unmatched. The germline V gene has CDR1 DFQATT and CDR2 SNEGSKA (reference sequence). CDR3 nucleotide sequence: TGCAGTGCTAGTCGCCAAACAGGGGGCGATTCACCCCTCCACTTT. Its translation is CSASRQTGGDSPLHF.

The rearrangement uses TRBV5-1 and TRBJ1-6; possible D gene TRBD1, 5 bases. Trimming removed 4 bases at V and 5 bases at J, with 10 bases between. Germline values: CDR1 SGHRS, CDR2 YFSETQ. This CDR3 has 14 amino acids. The CDR3: CASSVGTNNSPLHF. DNA of the CDR3: TGCGCCAGCAGCGTCGGGACTAATAATTCACCCCTCCACTTT.

The chain combines TRBV28 with TRBJ2-5; perhaps TRBD1 as D (6 bases). This CDR3 contains 15 residues. The V end lost 6 bases, the J end lost 7 bases, and 21 bases lay between the germline ends. Germline CDR1 reads MDHEN; CDR2 reads SYDVKM. For the CDR3, the DNA is TGTGCCAGCAGATTGGGTTGGTGGACACAGGGGACCCAGTACTTC. The encoded protein is CASRLGWWTQGTQYF.

CDR3 nucleotide sequence: TGCGCCAGCAGCCAACAGACAGGGTCAAGCTATGGCTACACCTTC. This codes for CASSQQTGSSYGYTF. V and J are TRBV4-1 and TRBJ1-2; 7 bases line up with TRBD1. Germline CDR1 and CDR2: MGHRA and YSYEKL. The CDR3 has 15 residues. J lost 4 bases, V lost 2 bases, and 7 bases had no gene match.

The J gene is TRBJ2-3, the V gene TRBV5-4; no definite D call. Trimming took off 1 base at V and 4 bases at J, with 10 bases between the two ends. The germline CDR1 and CDR2 sequences are SGHNT and YYREEE (reference sequence). The CDR3 runs 14 residues. CDR3 residues: CASSLLSFADTQYF. CDR3 DNA sequence: TGTGCCAGCAGCTTGTTATCTTTCGCAGATACGCAGTATTTT.

The chain has TRBV28 and TRBJ1-2; possible D gene TRBD1, 6 bases. V lost 6 bases and J lost 5, with 16 bases in between. CDR1 MDHEN and CDR2 SYDVKM come from the germline V gene. There are 14 residues in the CDR3. This CDR3 reads CASSPGTPVYGYTF. DNA of the CDR3: TGTGCCAGCAGCCCCGGGACACCAGTTTATGGCTACACCTTC.

The V call is TRBV2, the J call TRBJ2-5; 7 positions match TRBD1. Germline CDR1 and CDR2: SNHLY and FYNNEI. Germline trimming cut 6 bases from V and 4 bases from J; bases unmatched to any gene: 11. This CDR3 has 15 amino acids. The CDR3 region has the DNA TGTGCCAGCAGAGGAGACAGGGCGAGGGTAGAGACCCAGTACTTC. This codes for CASRGDRARVETQYF.

Notes on this clone: Other DNA variants within this sample encode the same CDR3. The chain joins TRBV6-5 to TRBJ1-1, with D uncertain. V shed 0 bases and J shed 1 base, with 6 bases lying between them. This CDR3 contains 14 residues. Germline CDR1 and CDR2: MNHEY and SVGAGI. The CDR3 reads CASSYSAGNTEAFF. For the CDR3, the DNA is TGTGCCAGCAGTTACTCGGCGGGGAACACTGAAGCTTTCTTT.

As DNA, the CDR3 is TGCGCCAGCAGCTTCCACCCAAAACAGGGCTCTGGAAACACCATATATTTT. Amino acid sequence: CASSFHPKQGSGNTIYF. The V and J genes are TRBV5-1 and TRBJ1-3, with D possibly being TRBD1 (6 bases). Trimming cost V 2 bases and J 0 bases, with 15 bases left between them. CDR1 SGHRS and CDR2 YFSETQ come from the germline V gene. This CDR3 spans 17 amino acids.

The chain employs TRBV11-2 and TRBJ2-1; 11 positions match TRBD2. The CDR3 totals 15 residues. Losses at the gene ends were 4 bases for V and 9 bases for J; bases not matched to a gene: 8. Germline-derived CDR1 and CDR2 are SGHAT and FQNNGV. The CDR3 sequence is CASSSLAGGQVEQFF. The CDR3 DNA sequence: TGTGCCAGCAGCTCTTTAGCGGGAGGGCAGGTTGAGCAGTTCTTC.

Sample share makes this clone medium-sized. This chain connects TRBV30 to TRBJ1-5; D is uncertain. This CDR3 spans 15 amino acids. The germline V gene has CDR1 GTSNPN and CDR2 SVGIG (reference sequence). Trimming pared 0 bases from V and 6 bases from J, leaving 15 bases between. Written as DNA, the CDR3 is TGTGCCTGGAGTGTAGGCCAAGCGGCGGGTCAGCCCCAGCATTTT. Amino acid sequence: CAWSVGQAAGQPQHF. Full variable domain (remainder filled in from reference TRBV30 and TRBJ1-5): SQTIHQWPATLVQPVGSPLSLECTVEGTSNPNLYWYRQAAGRGLQLLFYSVGIGQISSEVPQNLSASRPQDRQFILSSKKLLLSDSGFYLCAWSVGQAAGQPQHFGDGTRLSIL.

The chain employs TRBV2 and TRBJ2-3; D not resolved. Germline V gene data show CDR1 as SNHLY and CDR2 as FYNNEI. With 8 bases removed from V and 2 bases from J, the gap between germline ends came to 5 bases. This CDR3 has 11 residues. The CDR3 coding sequence is TGTGCCAGCTCGTACACAGATACGCAGTATTTT. Amino acids: CASSYTDTQYF.

Here the CDR3 reads CASSPGLAGGGVSNEQFF. In nucleotides, the CDR3 is TGCGCCAGCAGCCCGGGACTAGCGGGAGGAGGGGTTTCCAATGAGCAGTTCTTC. J is TRBJ2-1 and V is TRBV4-1; 15 nucleotides align to TRBD2. CDR3 length: 18 amino acids. The V gene end was trimmed by 4 bases and the J gene end by 6 bases; junction bases not matched to a gene: 10. CDR1 is MGHRA and CDR2 is YSYEKL in the germline V gene.

The chain joins TRBV9 to TRBJ2-2, with 9 positions matching TRBD1. The CDR3 runs 17 residues. Per germline, CDR1 SGDLS and CDR2 YYNGEE. V dropped 3 bases and J dropped 1; count of bases not matched to a gene: 7. The CDR3 is CASSANRQGENTGELFF. The DNA of the CDR3 is TGTGCCAGCAGCGCCAATCGACAGGGGGAGAACACCGGGGAGCTGTTTTTT.

The rearrangement links TRBV3-1 (or the pseudogene TRBV3-2) to TRBJ2-7, with D perhaps TRBD2 (6 bases). This CDR3 spans 15 amino acids. V shed 2 bases and J shed 7 bases, with 18 bases lying between them. Per the germline V gene, CDR1 is LGHDT and CDR2 is YNNKEL (reference sequence). The CDR3 region has the DNA TGTGCCAGCAGCCAAACCCCCGGGACTGAAAATGAGCAGTACTTC. Protein sequence: CASSQTPGTENEQYF.

The V gene is TRBV3-1 (or the pseudogene TRBV3-2), the J gene TRBJ2-7; 8 bases map to TRBD1. CDR1 and CDR2 (germline): LGHDT, YNNKEL (reference sequence). The length of the CDR3 is 17 residues. The trim removed 4 bases at V and 2 bases at J, leaving 13 bases unmatched. The CDR3 sequence: CASSPKGTGALAYEQYF. In nucleotides, the CDR3 is TGTGCCAGCAGCCCAAAGGGGACAGGAGCTCTGGCCTACGAGCAGTACTTC.